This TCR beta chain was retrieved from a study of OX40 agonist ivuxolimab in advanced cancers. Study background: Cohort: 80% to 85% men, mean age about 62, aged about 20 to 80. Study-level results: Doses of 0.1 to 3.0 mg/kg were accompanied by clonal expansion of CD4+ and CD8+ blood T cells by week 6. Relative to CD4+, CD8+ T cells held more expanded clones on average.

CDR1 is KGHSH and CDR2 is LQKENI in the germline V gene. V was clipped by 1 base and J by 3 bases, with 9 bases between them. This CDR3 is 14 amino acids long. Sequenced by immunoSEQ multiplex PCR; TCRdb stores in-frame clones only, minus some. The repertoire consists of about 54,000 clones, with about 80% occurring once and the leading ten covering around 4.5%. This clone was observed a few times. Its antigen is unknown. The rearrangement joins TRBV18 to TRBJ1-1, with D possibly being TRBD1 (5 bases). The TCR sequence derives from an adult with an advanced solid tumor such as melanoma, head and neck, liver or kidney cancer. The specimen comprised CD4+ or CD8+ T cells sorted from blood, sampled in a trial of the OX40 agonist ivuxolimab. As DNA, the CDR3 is TGTGCCAGCTCACCACGGGGGAGCGACACTGAAGCTTTCTTT. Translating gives CASSPRGSDTEAFF.